Each of the 8 T cell receptor beta chains below was sequenced from the same sample in a study of T cell responses to AZD1222 COVID-19 vaccine. The method was immunoSEQ multiplex PCR; TCRdb's version includes in-frame clones alone and lacks a portion of them. The table records about 260,000 clones, over 85% of them present only once. The sequenced sample was peripheral blood, obtained on day 0 of AZD1222 vaccination. Receptor source: an adult in good health.

This clone showed up just once. The CDR3 bases are TGTGCCAGTAGTATAGGGGGCGGTGGCGAAAAACTGTTTTTT. Protein sequence: CASSIGGGGEKLFF. V and J are TRBV19 and TRBJ1-4; weak D call: TRBD1 (5 bases). The CDR3 loop spans 14 amino acids. Germline V gene sequence: CDR1 LNHDA, CDR2 SQIVND (reference sequence). The ends were cut back, 1 base at V and 8 bases at J, with 11 bases in the middle.

This chain uses TRBV5-4 with TRBJ2-6; 7 nucleotides align to TRBD1. The CDR3 contains 17 residues. The trim removed 3 bases at V and 0 bases at J, leaving 6 bases unmatched. Looked up from germline, CDR1 is SGHNT and CDR2 is YYREEE (reference sequence). The DNA of the CDR3 is TGTGCCAGCAGCTCGGGGACAGTCCGCTCTGGGGCCAACGTCCTGACTTTC. Translation gives CASSSGTVRSGANVLTF.

The V gene is TRBV7-2, the J gene TRBJ2-1; weak D call: TRBD2 (6 bases). V was pared by 3 bases and J by 8 bases, with 11 bases between. This CDR3 is 13 amino acids long. The germline V gene has CDR1 SGHTA and CDR2 FQGNSA. CDR3: CASSLTGVYEQFF. The DNA of the CDR3 is TGTGCCAGCAGCTTGACGGGAGTCTATGAGCAGTTCTTC.

The rearrangement links TRBV28 to TRBJ2-7, with D perhaps matching TRBD1 or TRBD2 (6 bases each). Per the germline V gene, CDR1 is MDHEN and CDR2 is SYDVKM. This CDR3 is built from 14 residues. Trimming cost V 2 bases and J 3 bases, with 11 bases left between them. The DNA of the CDR3 is TGTGCCAGCAGTTTAAGGGGGGACCTCTACGAGCAGTACTTC. It yields the protein CASSLRGDLYEQYF.

The chain combines TRBV18 with TRBJ2-7; D might be TRBD2 (5 bases). Trimming took off 2 bases at V and 4 bases at J, with 15 bases between the two ends. This CDR3 has 15 amino acids. In germline, CDR1 is KGHSH, CDR2 LQKENI. CDR3 DNA: TGTGCCAGCTCACCAAGGGAAGGAGGTTGGTACGAGCAGTACTTC. Its protein is CASSPREGGWYEQYF.

The rearrangement uses TRBV5-1 and TRBJ2-7, with D unclear. This CDR3 has 14 residues. From germline, CDR1 is SGHRS and CDR2 YFSETQ. V was clipped by 3 bases and J by 2 bases, with 12 bases between them. The CDR3 coding sequence is TGCGCCAGCAGCTCACAATTTGGGGCCTACGAGCAGTACTTC. Its translation: CASSSQFGAYEQYF. The variable domain in full, completed from reference TRBV5-1 and TRBJ2-7, reads KAGVTQTPRYLIKTRGQQVTLSCSPISGHRSVSWYQQTPGQGLQFLFEYFSETQRNKGNFPGRFSGRQFSNSRSEMNVSTLELGDSALYLCASSSQFGAYEQYFGPGTRLTVT.

The rearrangement uses TRBV3-1 (or the pseudogene TRBV3-2) and TRBJ2-1; D might be TRBD2 (5 bases). V was shortened by 4 bases and J by 8 bases, with 12 bases between the two germline ends. The V gene's germline CDR1 is LGHDT and CDR2 YNNKEL (reference sequence). This CDR3 has 13 amino acids. CDR3 nucleotide sequence: TGTGCCAGCAGCCCTACTAGTCTAGATGAGCAGTTCTTC. It codes for CASSPTSLDEQFF.

CDR3 sequence reads: CASSSGLQPQHF. CDR3 in DNA: TGTGCCAGCAGTTCAGGGTTACAGCCCCAGCATTTT. The V gene is TRBV25-1, the J gene TRBJ1-5; maybe TRBD1 (5 bases). In germline, CDR1 is MGHDK, CDR2 SYGVNS. The V end was cut by 5 bases, the J end by 7 bases, with 9 bases between. CDR3 size: 12 residues.